These 28 T cell receptor beta chains were sequenced from one sample in a study of glioma-infiltrating T cells after dendritic cell vaccination. Profiled with immunoSEQ multiplex PCR; TCRdb holds only in-frame clones, not every one. The table records about 25,000 clones, roughly 89% of them present only once. Time point denoted: after dendritic cell vaccination, including at tumor progression/relapse. Here the sequenced sample was blood, taken after dendritic cell vaccination. These receptors came from a human donor with glioblastoma.

The chain employs TRBV12-2 and TRBJ2-7; no DNA check was done on the table's D call, TRBD2. TRBV12-2 is deemed a pseudogene. The CDR3 is 15 residues long. Here the CDR3 DNA reads TGTGCAAGTCGCTTAGGTAGAGCCGAATCCTACGAGCAGTACTTC. This gives the protein CASRLGRAESYEQYF.

V usage is TRBV2 and J usage is TRBJ1-1; TRBD1 aligns across 7 bases. CDR3 size: 11 residues. The V gene end was trimmed by 6 bases and the J gene end by 8 bases; junction bases not matched to a gene: 3. The V gene's germline CDR1 is SNHLY and CDR2 FYNNEI. CDR3 sequence reads: CASRTGTEAFF. The CDR3, as DNA: TGTGCCAGCAGGACAGGGACAGAAGCTTTCTTT.

V is TRBV11-2 and J is TRBJ2-5; 7 bases line up with TRBD1. This CDR3 contains 16 residues. Germline CDR1 reads SGHAT; CDR2 reads FQNNGV. Losses at the gene ends were 1 base for V and 1 base for J; bases not matched to a gene: 6. CDR3 DNA: TGTGCCAGCAGCTTAGTATGGGCAGGGGGCCAAGAGACCCAGTACTTC. As protein: CASSLVWAGGQETQYF.

The rearrangement joins TRBV2 to TRBJ1-5, with D possibly being TRBD1 (6 bases). The CDR3 runs 15 residues. Trimming removed 7 bases from V and 8 bases from J, with 21 bases in between. From germline, CDR1 is SNHLY and CDR2 FYNNEI. CDR3 in DNA: TGTGCCAGCAAGGTCTTGGGGCAGGGGTTTGAGCCCCAGCATTTT. Amino acid sequence: CASKVLGQGFEPQHF.

This clone has a single count. This sequence joins TRBV27 and TRBJ1-2; 11 bases align to TRBD1. The V and J ends lost 2 bases and 6 bases, in that order; junction bases with no gene match: 5. This CDR3 has 15 residues. CDR1 and CDR2 from the germline V gene are MNHEY and SMNVEV (reference sequence). The CDR3 DNA reads TGTGCCAGCAGTTTAAGGGACAGGGGGGTCAATGGCTACACCTTC. Protein: CASSLRDRGVNGYTF.

J is TRBJ2-7 and V is TRBV4-2; TRBD2 is a possible D gene (5 bases). Between the trimmed V and J ends, which lost 1 base and 2 bases, there was a span of 15 bases. This CDR3 is built from 16 residues. CDR1 and CDR2 from the germline V gene are LGHNA and YNFKEQ. The CDR3 sequence is CASSQVPSRGTYEQYF. The CDR3 nucleotides are TGTGCCAGCAGCCAAGTCCCCTCACGGGGAACCTACGAGCAGTACTTC.

The chain recombines TRBV7-4 with TRBJ1-6, with 7 bases identical to TRBD1. CDR1 is SGHVT, CDR2 SQSDAQ, per germline. The CDR3 totals 17 residues. V dropped 6 bases and J dropped 2; count of bases not matched to a gene: 10. CDR3 in amino acids: CASSLRDSEPYNSPLHF. For the CDR3, the DNA is TGTGCCAGCAGTCTCCGGGACAGCGAGCCCTATAATTCACCCCTCCACTTT.

The J gene is TRBJ1-1, the V gene TRBV5-1; D is possibly TRBD1 (5 bases). The CDR3 is made up of 14 amino acids. V lost 0 bases, J lost 6 bases, and 12 bases lay in between. The V gene's germline CDR1 is SGHRS and CDR2 YFSETQ. The chain's CDR3 is CASSLAGRPAEAFF. CDR3 DNA sequence: TGCGCCAGCAGCTTGGCAGGGCGGCCCGCTGAAGCTTTCTTT.

The chain employs TRBV5-1 and TRBJ2-3, with a tentative D call TRBD2 (5 bases). Trimming cost V 0 bases and J 0 bases, with 11 bases left between them. Germline values: CDR1 SGHRS, CDR2 YFSETQ. The CDR3 runs to 16 residues. This CDR3 is CASSLEGIASTDTQYF. CDR3 nucleotides: TGCGCCAGCAGCTTGGAGGGAATAGCGAGCACAGATACGCAGTATTTT.

CDR3 coding DNA: TGTGCCAGCAGCACAGGGTTTTCGAGTGAAAAACTGTTTTTT. Translating it yields CASSTGFSSEKLFF. The rearrangement links TRBV7-6 to TRBJ1-4; TRBD1 is a possible D gene (6 bases). CDR1 SGHVS and CDR2 FNYEAQ come from the germline V gene. Trimming took off 5 bases at V and 7 bases at J, with 14 bases between the two ends. CDR3 size: 14 residues.

The chain recombines TRBV6-5 with TRBJ2-3; maybe TRBD1 (6 bases). V lost 4 bases, J lost 3 bases, and 17 bases lay in between. Germline V CDR1 and CDR2: MNHEY, SVGAGI. This CDR3 comprises 16 residues. The CDR3 nucleotides are TGTGCCAGCAGTTCCCGGATAGGACAGACGACAGATACGCAGTATTTT. As protein: CASSSRIGQTTDTQYF.

The gene calls are TRBV2 and TRBJ1-4; possible D gene TRBD1, 5 bases. Trimming removed 6 bases from V and 0 bases from J, with 11 bases in between. The CDR3 consists of 15 residues. Germline V lookup: CDR1 SNHLY, CDR2 FYNNEI. CDR3 nucleotides: TGTGCCAGCAGGGGAGGGACTTCAACTAATGAAAAACTGTTTTTT. Translated: CASRGGTSTNEKLFF.

This rearrangement joins TRBV10-2 to TRBJ1-6; 8 nucleotides line up with TRBD1. Germline CDR1 WSHSY, CDR2 SAAADI. With 6 bases clipped from V and 8 bases from J, the junction kept 3 bases outside the gene matches. This CDR3 is 13 amino acids long. CDR3 in amino acids: CASRETGDSPLHF. CDR3 nucleotides: TGCGCCAGCAGAGAGACAGGGGATTCACCCCTCCACTTT.

V and J are TRBV11-3 and TRBJ2-7; 10 bases match TRBD2. The germline gives CDR1 SGHNT, CDR2 YENEEA. Unmatched junction bases numbered 6, after V lost 3 bases and J lost 1 base. The CDR3 is made up of 16 amino acids. The CDR3 nucleotides are TGTGCCAGCAGCTTTGCTAGCGGGGGTAGATCCTACGAGCAGTACTTC. Encoded protein: CASSFASGGRSYEQYF.

This clone was picked up one time. V is TRBV2 and J is TRBJ1-4; TRBD1 matches at 7 bases. V trimming: 6 bases; J trimming: 4 bases; junction bases outside the gene matches: 8. The CDR3 runs to 15 residues. Germline V lookup: CDR1 SNHLY, CDR2 FYNNEI. CDR3 sequence reads: CASRGITGDNEKLFF. The CDR3 nucleotides are TGTGCCAGCAGGGGGATAACAGGGGATAATGAAAAACTGTTTTTT.

The V and J genes are TRBV10-3 and TRBJ2-3; D perhaps matches TRBD2 (6 bases). Germline values: CDR1 ENHRY, CDR2 SYGVKD. V gave up 8 bases and J gave up 6 bases, with 12 bases separating them. CDR3 length: 12 amino acids. The CDR3 region has the DNA TGTGCCATCGGCGGGGACCAGGATACGCAGTATTTT. Its protein is CAIGGDQDTQYF.

This clone was observed once. The rearrangement links TRBV25-1 to TRBJ1-6, with D perhaps TRBD1 (6 bases). Germline V CDR1 and CDR2: MGHDK, SYGVNS. Trimming stripped 5 bases from V and 10 bases from J, with 18 bases between. This CDR3 spans 15 amino acids. This CDR3 reads CASSSVSAGVSPLHF. The CDR3 DNA reads TGTGCCAGCAGTTCCGTTTCGGCAGGGGTCTCACCCCTCCACTTT.

The J gene is TRBJ1-1, the V gene TRBV9, with 7 bases matching TRBD1. Germline V CDR1 and CDR2: SGDLS, YYNGEE. CDR3 length: 12 amino acids. Trimming took 4 bases from V and 10 from J; bases not matched to a gene: 7. The CDR3 coding sequence is TGTGCCAGCAGCTCAGGGGGGATGGGAGCTTTCTTT. Its translation is CASSSGGMGAFF.

The V gene is TRBV29-1, the J gene TRBJ2-3; TRBD2 matches 8 bases. There are 14 residues in the CDR3. Germline CDR1 is SQVTM and CDR2 is ANQGSEA. With 3 bases clipped from V and 1 base from J, the junction kept 3 bases outside the gene matches. Here the CDR3 DNA reads TGCAGCGTTGATGTAGCGGGACGCACAGATACGCAGTATTTT. It yields the protein CSVDVAGRTDTQYF.

The genes are TRBV6-1 and TRBJ2-2; the match to TRBD1 covers 8 bases. Germline CDR1 MNHNS, CDR2 SASEGT. Germline trimming cut 10 bases from V and 4 bases from J; bases unmatched to any gene: 5. This CDR3 has 13 amino acids. The CDR3 DNA follows: TGTGCCACAGGACAGGGTATCACCGGGGAGCTGTTTTTT. As protein: CATGQGITGELFF.

This chain uses TRBV5-1 with TRBJ2-1, with D perhaps matching TRBD1 (6 bases). The CDR3 totals 16 residues. Germline assignment: CDR1 SGHRS and CDR2 YFSETQ. Deletions cut 0 bases from V and 7 bases from J, with 17 bases between. The CDR3 is CASSLEGVGGRNEQFF. The CDR3, as DNA: TGCGCCAGCAGCTTGGAAGGGGTTGGGGGCCGGAATGAGCAGTTCTTC.

The chain recombines TRBV5-5 with TRBJ2-3; 11 bases fit TRBD2. J gave up 4 bases and V 2 bases, and 6 bases lay outside the gene matches. This CDR3 is 16 amino acids long. Germline CDR1 SGHKS, CDR2 YYEKEE (reference sequence). The CDR3 loop is CASSLLTSGAADTQYF. CDR3 nucleotides: TGTGCCAGCAGCTTACTGACTAGCGGGGCCGCAGATACGCAGTATTTT.

This chain joins TRBV10-3 and TRBJ2-3, with 12 bases identical to TRBD2. The CDR3 is 17 residues long. Germline V gives CDR1 ENHRY, CDR2 SYGVKD. Trimming removed 9 bases from V and 5 bases from J; junction bases left unmatched: 15. As DNA, the CDR3 is TGTGCCATAAGGGGATCGGGGACTAGCGGGTCGGTAGATACGCAGTATTTT. Its translation: CAIRGSGTSGSVDTQYF.

This chain uses TRBV7-2 with TRBJ1-3, with D possibly being TRBD1 (5 bases). V lost 5 bases and J 4 bases, leaving 12 bases between the germline ends. The germline gives CDR1 SGHTA, CDR2 FQGNSA. CDR3 length: 14 amino acids. CDR3 coding DNA: TGTGCCAGCAGCCGTCGTGGGGCCGGAAACACCATATATTTT. The encoded protein is CASSRRGAGNTIYF.

The chain joins TRBV30 to TRBJ1-6, with 7 bases lining up with TRBD1. Germline CDR1 is GTSNPN and CDR2 is SVGIG (reference sequence). V gave up 4 bases and J gave up 3 bases; unmatched junction bases: 12. The CDR3 runs to 17 residues. DNA of the CDR3: TGTGCCTGGATGGGGCGGACCGGGACAGACTATAATTCACCCCTCCACTTT. It encodes CAWMGRTGTDYNSPLHF.

The chain combines TRBV5-6 with TRBJ2-7; no reliable D call. With 0 bases removed from V and 6 bases from J, the gap between germline ends came to 7 bases. Germline V gene lookup returns CDR1 SGHDT and CDR2 YYEEEE. This CDR3 has 12 amino acids. The CDR3 DNA reads as TGTGCCAGCAGCTTGGGCACTTCCGAGCAGTACTTC. Its translation: CASSLGTSEQYF.

This chain uses TRBV6-5 with TRBJ1-1; tentative D call: TRBD1 (6 bases). This CDR3 comprises 14 residues. CDR1 and CDR2 from the germline V gene are MNHEY and SVGAGI. V shed 0 bases and J shed 3 bases, with 8 bases lying between them. The CDR3 protein is CASSYSPGDTEAFF. For the CDR3, the DNA is TGTGCCAGCAGTTACTCTCCAGGGGACACTGAAGCTTTCTTT.

CDR3 in DNA: TGTGCCAGCAGCCGTCAGGGGACAGCTAACACTGAAGCTTTCTTT. Translating it yields CASSRQGTANTEAFF. The chain employs TRBV4-2 and TRBJ1-1, with 7 nucleotides matching TRBD1. CDR1 and CDR2 (germline): LGHNA, YNFKEQ. V trimming: 4 bases; J trimming: 2 bases; junction bases outside the gene matches: 7. CDR3 size: 15 residues.